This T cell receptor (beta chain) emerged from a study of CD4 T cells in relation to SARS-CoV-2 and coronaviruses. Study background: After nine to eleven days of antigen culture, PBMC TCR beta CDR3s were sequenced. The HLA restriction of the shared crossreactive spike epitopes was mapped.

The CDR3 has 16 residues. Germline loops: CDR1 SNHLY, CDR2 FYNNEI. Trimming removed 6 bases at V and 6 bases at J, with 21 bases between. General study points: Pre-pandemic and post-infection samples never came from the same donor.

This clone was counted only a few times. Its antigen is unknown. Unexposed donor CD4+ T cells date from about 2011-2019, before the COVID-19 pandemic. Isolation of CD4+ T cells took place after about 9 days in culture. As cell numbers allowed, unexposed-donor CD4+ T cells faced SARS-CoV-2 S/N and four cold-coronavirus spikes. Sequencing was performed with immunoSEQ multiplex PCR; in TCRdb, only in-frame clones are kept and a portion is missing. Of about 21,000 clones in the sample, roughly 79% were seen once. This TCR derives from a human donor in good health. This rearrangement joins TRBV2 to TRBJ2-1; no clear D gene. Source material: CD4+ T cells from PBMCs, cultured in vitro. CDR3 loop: CASRETGRALSNEQFF. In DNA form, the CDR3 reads TGTGCCAGCAGAGAAACCGGGCGCGCCCTTTCCAATGAGCAGTTCTTC.